A single sample is the source of the 11 T cell receptor beta chains below, sequenced in a study of T cell responses to AZD1222 COVID-19 vaccine. The assay was immunoSEQ multiplex PCR, and TCRdb's table has in-frame clones only and misses some. The sample has about 72,000 clones, 80% to 90% seen once; the top ten hold under 30%. The sequencing used peripheral blood, collected 28 days after the second AZD1222 dose. The receptors shown here come from an adult who received the AZD1222 COVID-19 vaccine.

This clone occurred a few times. DNA for the CDR3: TGTGCCAGTAGTCCACAGGGGCCACACGGTACAGATACGCAGTATTTT. Encoded protein: CASSPQGPHGTDTQYF. The chain is built from TRBV19 and TRBJ2-3; 7 bases are a match to TRBD1. The trim removed 5 bases at V and 3 bases at J, leaving 11 bases unmatched. CDR1 and CDR2 (germline): LNHDA, SQIVND (reference sequence). The CDR3 runs to 16 residues.

This clone turned up a few times. The chain combines TRBV18 with TRBJ2-1; unclear D gene. The V end was cut by 3 bases, the J end by 7 bases, with 13 bases between. The germline gives CDR1 KGHSH, CDR2 LQKENI. This CDR3 comprises 14 residues. CDR3 nucleotide sequence: TGTGCCAGCTCACCCCTAACGAGTGGGAATGAGCAGTTCTTC. Its translation is CASSPLTSGNEQFF.

The rearrangement links TRBV7-2 to TRBJ2-1, with 13 bases identical to TRBD2. V lost 11 bases and J lost 8; bases outside the gene matches: 15. The CDR3 loop spans 16 amino acids. The germline gives CDR1 SGHTA, CDR2 FQGNSA. The CDR3 DNA sequence: TGTGCCTCCACCGTCGTATACGGGACTAGCGGGGATGAGCAGTTCTTC. Protein product: CASTVVYGTSGDEQFF.

J is TRBJ2-5 and V is TRBV10-3, with TRBD2 as a possible D gene (5 bases). The germline V and J ends were trimmed by 4 bases and 1 base, with 13 bases remaining between them. CDR1 and CDR2 from the germline V gene are ENHRY and SYGVKD. The CDR3 spans 15 residues. The CDR3 nucleotides are TGTGCCATCAGTGCTCGGGGAACTGTCCAAGAGACCCAGTACTTC. Amino acids: CAISARGTVQETQYF.

This chain connects TRBV5-1 to TRBJ2-2, with D unresolved. CDR3 length: 17 residues. In germline, CDR1 is SGHRS, CDR2 YFSETQ. V dropped 0 bases and J dropped 0 bases, with 12 bases sitting between them. For the CDR3, the DNA is TGCGCCAGCAGCTTGGGACGAGAACCCGCGAACACCGGGGAGCTGTTTTTT. Amino acids: CASSLGREPANTGELFF.

The rearrangement uses TRBV5-4 and TRBJ2-7; D tentatively fits TRBD1 or TRBD2 (6 bases each). The CDR3 has 15 amino acids. Per the germline V gene, CDR1 is SGHNT and CDR2 is YYREEE (reference sequence). Between the trimmed V and J ends, which lost 2 bases and 0 bases, there was a span of 12 bases. In DNA form, the CDR3 reads TGTGCCAGCAGCTTCGGGGGCGCCGTCTCCTACGAGCAGTACTTC. As protein: CASSFGGAVSYEQYF.

On this clone: At one end, the junction sequence differs from germline, possibly due to a read error. J is TRBJ1-2 and V is TRBV6-1; D perhaps matches TRBD1 (6 bases). Per the germline V gene, CDR1 is MNHNS and CDR2 is SASEGT. The CDR3 runs to 12 residues. CDR3 DNA: TGTGCCAGCAGGGAAGGGACATTTGGCTACACCTTC. This translates into CASREGTFGYTF.

The V gene is TRBV14, the J gene TRBJ2-7; 7 nucleotides agree with TRBD1. This CDR3 is 15 amino acids long. V lost 3 bases, J lost 1 base, and 6 bases stayed unmatched. In germline, CDR1 is SGHDN, CDR2 FVKESK. This CDR3 is CASSHRGRGSYEQYF. CDR3 bases: TGTGCCAGCAGCCATAGGGGCAGGGGGTCCTACGAGCAGTACTTC. Full variable domain (rest looked up from reference TRBV14 and TRBJ2-7): EAGVTQFPSHSVIEKGQTVTLRCDPISGHDNLYWYRRVMGKEIKFLLHFVKESKQDESGMPNNRFLAERTGGTYSTLKVQPAELEDSGVYFCASSHRGRGSYEQYFGPGTRLTVT.

The rearrangement uses TRBV2 and TRBJ2-5; 11 bases are shared with TRBD2. V lost 5 bases to trimming and J lost 4 bases; unmatched junction nucleotides: 3. The germline gives CDR1 SNHLY, CDR2 FYNNEI. This CDR3 has 14 amino acids. CDR3 loop: CASSPGLAGETQYF. The CDR3 nucleotides are TGTGCCAGCAGTCCCGGACTAGCGGGAGAGACCCAGTACTTC.

The chain carries TRBV7-6 and TRBJ2-1, with D unclear. Germline lookup yields CDR1 SGHVS and CDR2 FNYEAQ. V was trimmed by 1 base and J by 0 bases, leaving 7 bases between them. This CDR3 has 15 residues. The CDR3 protein is CASSLGFSSYNEQFF. The CDR3 coding sequence is TGTGCCAGCAGCTTAGGGTTTAGCTCCTACAATGAGCAGTTCTTC.

This clone was seen more than once but under ten times. The chain carries TRBV2 and TRBJ2-7, with 7 bases identical to TRBD2. CDR1 and CDR2 from the germline V gene are SNHLY and FYNNEI. V trimming: 10 bases; J trimming: 2 bases; junction bases outside the gene matches: 14. This CDR3 contains 15 residues. CDR3 nucleotide sequence: TGTGCCACTACGCCCCGGGAGCGGGGAACCTACGAGCAGTACTTC. Protein: CATTPRERGTYEQYF.